The 22 T cell receptor beta chains given below trace back to one sample, sequenced in a study of T cell repertoires in cytomegalovirus infection. TCRdb reanalysed the reads using MiXCR and keeps one entry per CDR3 protein. This sample has 210,000 or so distinct CDR3 sequences, with approximately 7% found just once. The sequenced sample was PBMCs. The receptors were gathered from a human donor in good health (CMV status not recorded). Some clones in this sample may be carry-over from other donors' samples.

This clonotype was observed many times. This rearrangement joins TRBV6-2 or TRBV6-3 to TRBJ2-1; D unresolved. This CDR3 spans 16 amino acids. Germline V gene lookup returns CDR1 MNHEY and CDR2 SVGEGT. The ends were cut back, 4 bases at V and 0 bases at J, with 13 bases in the middle. This CDR3 is CASSSLDPGSYNEQFF. CDR3 nucleotides: TGTGCCAGCAGTTCCCTAGATCCAGGCTCCTACAATGAGCAGTTCTTC.

This clonotype was recorded many times. The genes are TRBV7-2 and TRBJ1-5; TRBD1 agrees at 9 bases. J gave up 5 bases and V 5 bases, and 7 bases lay outside the gene matches. CDR1 and CDR2 (germline): SGHTA, FQGNSA. The CDR3 contains 15 residues. CDR3 DNA: TGTGCCAGCAGCGGACAGGGGATGATGTATCAGCCCCAGCATTTT. Residues: CASSGQGMMYQPQHF.

This clonotype was seen ten or more times. CDR3 nucleotides: TGTGCCACCGAGAGCACGGGGGCATATGGGGAGCTGTTTTTT. Protein product: CATESTGAYGELFF. This sequence joins TRBV6-2 or TRBV6-3 and TRBJ2-2; perhaps D is TRBD1 or TRBD2 (6 bases each). Germline V gene sequence: CDR1 MNHEY, CDR2 SVGEGT. Trimming took off 10 bases at V and 8 bases at J, with 20 bases between the two ends. This CDR3 has 14 residues.

In this sample, this clonotype turned up many times. This rearrangement joins TRBV28 to TRBJ1-5, with D possibly matching TRBD1 (6 bases). Deletions cut 6 bases from V and 6 bases from J, with 18 bases between. CDR1 and CDR2 from the germline V gene are MDHEN and SYDVKM. The CDR3 is 15 amino acids. This CDR3 reads CASRGQGRGGQPQHF. CDR3 bases: TGTGCCAGCAGGGGCCAAGGCAGGGGAGGTCAGCCCCAGCATTTT.

This clonotype was picked up many times. This sequence joins TRBV5-6 and TRBJ2-1, with TRBD2 as a possible D gene (5 bases). V lost 0 bases and J 1 base, leaving 11 bases between the germline ends. The CDR3 contains 16 residues. The germline V gene has CDR1 SGHDT and CDR2 YYEEEE. In DNA, the CDR3 is TGTGCCAGCAGCTTGGGGGCGACTAAGTCCTACAATGAGCAGTTCTTC. This encodes CASSLGATKSYNEQFF.

The J gene is TRBJ1-5, the V gene TRBV6-2 or TRBV6-3; the D is unclear. The V and J ends lost 3 bases and 7 bases respectively, with 16 bases between them. Germline V gives CDR1 MNHEY, CDR2 SVGEGT. There are 15 residues in the CDR3. In DNA, the CDR3 is TGTGCCAGCAGTTATACGGGCCAAAGCCGGCAGCCCCAGCATTTT. It codes for CASSYTGQSRQPQHF.

This clonotype was seen many times. The chain joins TRBV6-2 or TRBV6-3 to TRBJ1-1; weak D call: TRBD1 (5 bases). There are 14 residues in the CDR3. From germline, CDR1 is MNHEY and CDR2 SVGEGT. V gave up 7 bases and J gave up 3 bases, with 15 bases separating them. CDR3 sequence: CASKLVARDTEAFF. CDR3 DNA: TGTGCCAGCAAGTTGGTGGCCAGGGACACTGAAGCTTTCTTT.

This clonotype has ten or more counts. The chain combines TRBV7-8 with TRBJ1-1; D unresolved. In germline, CDR1 is SGHVS, CDR2 FQNEAQ. V was clipped by 11 bases and J by 4 bases, with 17 bases between them. The CDR3 runs 13 residues. The DNA for the CDR3 is TGTGCCGGCTCCACGGGGAGAAGCACTGAAGCTTTCTTT. Amino acid sequence: CAGSTGRSTEAFF.

As to this clonotype: A read error is possible here, since a much larger clone lies one base away. J is TRBJ2-5 and V is TRBV7-3, with D possibly TRBD1 on 5 matching bases. Trimming took off 6 bases at V and 7 bases at J, with 15 bases between the two ends. The CDR3 is made up of 13 amino acids. The V gene's germline CDR1 is SGHTA and CDR2 FQGTGA. The CDR3 DNA reads as TGTGCCAGCAGTAAAGTAGGGGATGGGACCCAGTACTTC. Protein sequence: CASSKVGDGTQYF.

This clonotype was observed at least ten times. V is TRBV10-1 and J is TRBJ1-4, with 7 bases fitting TRBD1. The CDR3 has 18 residues. Germline assignment: CDR1 WNHNN and CDR2 SYGVQD (reference sequence). With V trimmed by 2 bases and J by 7 bases, 16 bases remained unmatched. In DNA form, the CDR3 reads TGCGCCAGCAGTGAGCCGGGACAGACTCCACTCGGAGGTGAAAAACTGTTTTTT. Amino acids: CASSEPGQTPLGGEKLFF.

This clonotype came up many times. This chain uses TRBV7-2 with TRBJ1-6; 8 bases match TRBD1. V lost 1 base, J lost 9 bases, and 5 bases stayed unmatched. Germline V gene sequence: CDR1 SGHTA, CDR2 FQGNSA. The CDR3 sequence is 15 residues long. CDR3 nucleotides: TGTGCCAGCAGCTTAGTAGGGACAGGTGGTTCACCCCTCCACTTT. Translating gives CASSLVGTGGSPLHF.

At least ten counts were recorded for this clonotype. The genes are TRBV15 and TRBJ2-1; D is unresolved. CDR1 is LNHNV, CDR2 YYDKDF, per germline (reference sequence). This CDR3 contains 17 residues. The V and J ends lost 0 bases and 0 bases respectively, with 12 bases between them. In DNA form, the CDR3 reads TGTGCCACCAGCAGAGATCGAAAGGTTAGCTCCTACAATGAGCAGTTCTTC. Protein product: CATSRDRKVSSYNEQFF.

This clonotype was detected ten times or more. The chain links TRBV7-9 to TRBJ2-2; possibly TRBD2 for D (6 bases). Trimming took off 0 bases at V and 5 bases at J, with 13 bases between the two ends. From germline, CDR1 is SEHNR and CDR2 FQNEAQ (reference sequence). The CDR3 contains 16 residues. The CDR3 here is CASSLARDWNTGELFF. Here the CDR3 DNA reads TGTGCCAGCAGCTTAGCGCGGGACTGGAATACCGGGGAGCTGTTTTTT. Combining the CDR3 with reference TRBV7-9 and TRBJ2-2 gives the whole variable domain DTGVSQNPRHKITKRGQNVTFRCDPISEHNRLYWYRQTLGQGPEFLTYFQNEAQLEKSRLLSDRFSAERPKGSFSTLEIQRTEQGDSAMYLCASSLARDWNTGELFFGEGSRLTVL.

This chain uses TRBV20-1 with TRBJ2-1; 12 bases are a match to TRBD2. Germline trimming cut 6 bases from V and 9 bases from J; bases unmatched to any gene: 12. In germline, CDR1 is DFQATT, CDR2 SNEGSKA (reference sequence). The CDR3 consists of 15 residues. Here the CDR3 reads CSASRLAGVGSEQFF. Written as DNA, the CDR3 is TGCAGTGCCTCCCGACTAGCGGGGGTAGGAAGTGAGCAGTTCTTC.

This clonotype was counted many times. The chain joins TRBV23-1 to TRBJ2-7; 7 positions match TRBD1. TRBV23-1 is an open reading frame whose function is uncertain. Trimming cost V 2 bases and J 2 bases; bases outside gene matches: 3. The CDR3 has 14 residues. The DNA of the CDR3 is TGCGCCAGCAGTCAAAGGACAGGCACCTACGAGCAGTACTTC. It yields the protein CASSQRTGTYEQYF.

This clonotype was counted at least ten times. This chain uses TRBV6-1 with TRBJ1-5; D is possibly TRBD1 (5 bases). The CDR3 runs to 18 residues. Trimming took 6 bases from V and 0 from J, leaving 21 bases between them. CDR1 MNHNS and CDR2 SASEGT come from the germline V gene. The CDR3 sequence is CASSARQPASYSNQPQHF. The CDR3 DNA sequence: TGTGCCAGCAGCGCTAGACAGCCGGCTTCGTATAGCAATCAGCCCCAGCATTTT.

This clonotype was recorded at least ten times. The chain carries TRBV11-2 and TRBJ1-1; D is perhaps TRBD1 (6 bases). V lost 4 bases and J 6 bases, leaving 21 bases between the germline ends. Germline CDR1 and CDR2: SGHAT and FQNNGV. The CDR3 is 16 amino acids. The CDR3, as DNA: TGTGCCAGCAGCTGGGGACAACTTGGGGGTGTCGCTGAAGCTTTCTTT. Translated, it gives CASSWGQLGGVAEAFF.

Details on this clonotype: A much larger clone sits a single nucleotide away, making a read error possible. The chain joins TRBV6-5 to TRBJ2-7; perhaps TRBD2 as D (6 bases). Looked up from germline, CDR1 is MNHEY and CDR2 is SVGAGI. This CDR3 spans 13 amino acids. Trimming stripped 8 bases from V and 0 bases from J, with 11 bases between. The CDR3 spells CASEGRNSYEQYF. In DNA form, the CDR3 reads TGTGCCAGCGAGGGGAGGAACTCCTACGAGCAGTACTTC.

The gene calls are TRBV2 and TRBJ2-1; maybe TRBD2 (5 bases). V lost 10 bases and J lost 6, with 19 bases in between. Germline loops: CDR1 SNHLY, CDR2 FYNNEI. CDR3 length equals 14 residues. DNA for the CDR3: TGTGCCATCTCCGAGAGGGCGGTTATCAATGAGCAGTTCTTC. Translated, it gives CAISERAVINEQFF.

This clonotype was recorded many times. The V gene is TRBV7-2, the J gene TRBJ1-1; D is possibly TRBD1 (6 bases). V lost 3 bases and J lost 1, with 9 bases in between. CDR3 size: 14 residues. Germline values: CDR1 SGHTA, CDR2 FQGNSA. The CDR3 sequence is CASSFRGRNTEAFF. The CDR3 DNA reads TGTGCCAGCAGCTTCAGGGGCAGGAACACTGAAGCTTTCTTT.

This clonotype showed up many times. The chain links TRBV7-9 to TRBJ2-1; D remains ambiguous. V was shortened by 5 bases and J by 2 bases, with 13 bases between the two germline ends. This CDR3 is 15 amino acids long. CDR1 and CDR2 (germline): SEHNR, FQNEAQ (reference sequence). CDR3: CASSPLIPTYNEQFF. The CDR3 coding sequence is TGTGCCAGCAGCCCATTAATACCCACCTACAATGAGCAGTTCTTC.

In this sample, this clonotype turned up many times. The chain links TRBV7-2 to TRBJ1-1, with D maybe TRBD1 (6 bases). Germline V gene lookup returns CDR1 SGHTA and CDR2 FQGNSA. The CDR3 has 15 amino acids. V dropped 6 bases and J dropped 3 bases, with 17 bases sitting between them. CDR3 in amino acids: CASRGAGALDTEAFF. In nucleotides, the CDR3 is TGTGCCAGCAGAGGTGCAGGGGCGCTAGACACTGAAGCTTTCTTT.